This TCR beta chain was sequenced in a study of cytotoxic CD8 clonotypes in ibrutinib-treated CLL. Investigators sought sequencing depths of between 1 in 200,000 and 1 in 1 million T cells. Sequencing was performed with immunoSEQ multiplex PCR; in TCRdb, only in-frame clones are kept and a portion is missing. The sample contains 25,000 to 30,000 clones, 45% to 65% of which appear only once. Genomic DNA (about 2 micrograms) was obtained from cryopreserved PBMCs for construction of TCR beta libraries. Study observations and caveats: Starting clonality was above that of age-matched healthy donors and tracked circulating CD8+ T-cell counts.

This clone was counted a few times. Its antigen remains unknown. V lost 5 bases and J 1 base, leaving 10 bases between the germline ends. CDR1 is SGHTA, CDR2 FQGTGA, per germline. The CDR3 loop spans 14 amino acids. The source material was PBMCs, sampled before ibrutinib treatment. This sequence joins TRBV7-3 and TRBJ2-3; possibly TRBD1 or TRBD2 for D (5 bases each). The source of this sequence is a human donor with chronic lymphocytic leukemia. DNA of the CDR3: TGTGCCAGCAGCCGACGAGGGGGCACAGATACGCAGTATTTT. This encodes CASSRRGGTDTQYF.